A single sample gave rise to the 13 T cell receptor beta chains below, sequenced in a study of blood T cell repertoires in COVID-19. The protocol was immunoSEQ multiplex PCR, while the TCRdb copy is restricted to in-frame clones and leaves out a portion. This table holds approximately 68,000 clones, 80% to 90% found once. Sequenced material: peripheral blood. The origin of the receptors is a man between 70 and 80 years old with active or convalescent COVID-19.

V usage is TRBV11-3 and J usage is TRBJ2-3; 7 bases match TRBD2. The CDR3 spans 13 residues. Germline CDR1 SGHNT, CDR2 YENEEA. V dropped 8 bases and J dropped 4; count of bases not matched to a gene: 6. CDR3 nucleotide sequence: TGTGCCAGCGAGCAGGCGGGGGCAGATACGCAGTATTTT. Amino acids: CASEQAGADTQYF.

This chain links TRBV4-3 with TRBJ1-4, with 7 bases lining up with TRBD1. The germline CDR1 and CDR2 sequences are LGHNA and YSLEER. The ends lost 3 bases at V and 13 bases at J; junction bases unmatched: 11. This CDR3 has 14 residues. CDR3 sequence (DNA): TGCGCCAGCAGCCAGCATATGGGACAGACGGTACTGTTTTTT. Its translation: CASSQHMGQTVLFF.

The chain joins TRBV27 to TRBJ1-2; 10 nucleotides align to TRBD1. This CDR3 has 15 residues. In germline, CDR1 is MNHEY, CDR2 SMNVEV (reference sequence). Germline trimming cut 6 bases from V and 4 bases from J; bases unmatched to any gene: 8. The CDR3 is CASSPGQGRFYGYTF. The DNA for the CDR3 is TGTGCCAGCAGCCCGGGACAGGGGCGGTTCTATGGCTACACCTTC.

V gene TRBV18 combines with J gene TRBJ1-2; D is perhaps TRBD1 (6 bases). This CDR3 contains 16 residues. The V and J ends lost 3 bases and 2 bases respectively, with 16 bases between them. Germline lookup yields CDR1 KGHSH and CDR2 LQKENI. The CDR3: CASSPRTDEGNYGYTF. The CDR3 region has the DNA TGTGCCAGCTCACCCAGGACAGACGAAGGGAACTATGGCTACACCTTC. Full variable domain (rest looked up from reference TRBV18 and TRBJ1-2): NAGVMQNPRHLVRRRGQEARLRCSPMKGHSHVYWYRQLPEEGLKFMVYLQKENIIDESGMPKERFSAEFPKEGPSILRIQQVVRGDSAAYFCASSPRTDEGNYGYTFGSGTRLTVV.

The V call is TRBV5-6, the J call TRBJ2-2; 7 bases fit TRBD2. Germline trimming cut 1 base from V and 8 bases from J; bases unmatched to any gene: 8. CDR1 SGHDT and CDR2 YYEEEE come from the germline V gene. This CDR3 has 15 residues. DNA for the CDR3: TGTGCCAGCAGCTTGCCTCCTAGCGGTGGTGGGGAGCTGTTTTTT. This encodes CASSLPPSGGGELFF. The full variable domain, its missing parts supplied by reference TRBV5-6 and TRBJ2-2, is DAGVTQSPTHLIKTRGQQVTLRCSPKSGHDTVSWYQQALGQGPQFIFQYYEEEERQRGNFPDRFSGHQFPNYSSELNVNALLLGDSALYLCASSLPPSGGGELFFGEGSRLTVL.

The rearrangement uses TRBV5-7 and TRBJ2-5; D might be TRBD1 (5 bases). TRBV5-7 is reported as an ORF; its role is uncertain. This CDR3 spans 13 amino acids. V shed 1 base and J shed 5 bases, with 9 bases lying between them. CDR3 in DNA: TGTGCCAGCAGCTTGAGGGGAAGGGAGACCCAGTACTTC. Translated, it gives CASSLRGRETQYF.

The V call is TRBV6-5, the J call TRBJ1-3, with 8 positions matching TRBD1. V lost 7 bases and J lost 7; bases outside the gene matches: 9. Germline V gene sequence: CDR1 MNHEY, CDR2 SVGAGI. The CDR3 sequence is 14 residues long. CDR3: CASTGDRGRNTIYF. CDR3 bases: TGTGCCAGCACTGGCGACAGGGGAAGGAACACCATATATTTT.

This chain joins TRBV5-4 and TRBJ2-3; 9 bases agree with TRBD2. The V and J ends lost 7 bases and 3 bases, in that order; junction bases with no gene match: 6. CDR3 size: 14 residues. Per the germline V gene, CDR1 is SGHNT and CDR2 is YYREEE (reference sequence). CDR3 in amino acids: CASQIAGVTDTQYF. DNA for the CDR3: TGTGCCAGCCAAATAGCGGGAGTGACAGATACGCAGTATTTT. The complete variable domain, with remaining parts taken from reference TRBV5-4 and TRBJ2-3, reads ETGVTQSPTHLIKTRGQQVTLRCSSQSGHNTVSWYQQALGQGPQFIFQYYREEENGRGNFPPRFSGLQFPNYSSELNVNALELDDSALYLCASQIAGVTDTQYFGPGTRLTVL.

V usage is TRBV5-1 and J usage is TRBJ2-2, with TRBD1 as a possible D gene (6 bases). The V gene's germline CDR1 is SGHRS and CDR2 YFSETQ. Between the trimmed V and J ends, which lost 0 bases and 0 bases, there was a span of 15 bases. The CDR3 runs 18 residues. DNA of the CDR3: TGCGCCAGCAGCTTGGGACAGGCCTATCATACGAACACCGGGGAGCTGTTTTTT. This codes for CASSLGQAYHTNTGELFF.

The chain uses TRBV4-2 and TRBJ1-5; 7 bases fit TRBD1. The V gene's germline CDR1 is LGHNA and CDR2 YNFKEQ. Trimming cost V 0 bases and J 0 bases; bases outside gene matches: 5. This CDR3 contains 17 residues. CDR3: CASSQDGQAHSNQPQHF. For the CDR3, the DNA is TGTGCCAGCAGCCAAGATGGACAGGCCCATAGCAATCAGCCCCAGCATTTT.

This clone was picked up a small number of times. This chain links TRBV19 with TRBJ1-6; 12 nucleotides match TRBD1. Germline V gene lookup returns CDR1 LNHDA and CDR2 SQIVND (reference sequence). The CDR3 length is 14 residues. Trimming at V came to 5 bases and at J to 9 bases, leaving 2 bases not matched to a gene. CDR3 sequence: CASSAGQGASPLHF. DNA of the CDR3: TGTGCCAGTAGTGCGGGACAGGGGGCTTCACCCCTCCACTTT.

The count of this clone is one. The gene calls are TRBV10-3 and TRBJ2-1; D perhaps matches TRBD2 (5 bases). CDR1 is ENHRY, CDR2 SYGVKD, per germline. The CDR3 loop spans 13 amino acids. V was trimmed by 6 bases and J by 8 bases, leaving 14 bases between them. The chain's CDR3 is CAIRRVLPDEQFF. The CDR3 coding sequence is TGTGCCATCAGGCGGGTCCTACCCGATGAGCAGTTCTTC.

V and J are TRBV6-5 and TRBJ2-5; D is possibly TRBD2 (6 bases). CDR1 and CDR2 from the germline V gene are MNHEY and SVGAGI. V lost 0 bases, J lost 2 bases, and 13 bases lay in between. There are 16 residues in the CDR3. CDR3 sequence (DNA): TGTGCCAGCAGTTACTCTGGGGAGGCAGTTCAAGAGACCCAGTACTTC. This encodes CASSYSGEAVQETQYF.